This is a list of T cell receptor beta chains from one sample in a study of regulatory T cells in long-lasting Graves disease. TCRdb processed the multiplex PCR reads anew with MiXCR; each CDR3 protein has one entry. Of roughly 450,000 distinct CDR3 sequences listed, around 21% are singletons. The sequencing used peripheral blood mononuclear cells (PBMCs), collected when the disease was refractory, from a patient treated with antithyroid drugs. The source of these receptors is a female donor with Graves disease. Each CDR3 is given with its conserved first and last residue. A D gene is named only where the DNA matches it firmly. Rows may omit the clone size; those that give it use once, few, many or a size class.

d_gene | abundance | j_gene | v_gene | CDR3nt | CDR3aa
NA | many | TRBJ1-2 | TRBV29-1 | TGCAGCTCTCCCATGAGTGGGACACCCTATGGCTACACCTTC | CSSPMSGTPYGYTF
NA | few | TRBJ2-6 | TRBV7-3 | TGTGCCAGCAGCTTAGGGCCAAGCTCTGGGGCCAACGTCCTGACTTTC | CASSLGPSSGANVLTF
NA | many | TRBJ1-5 | TRBV28 | TGTGCCAGCAGCTGGCACAGGGCTGGTAGCAATCAGCCCCAGCATTTT | CASSWHRAGSNQPQHF
NA | NA | TRBJ2-7 | TRBV7-7 | TGTGCGGGGCGTGGGGTGCTCTACGAGCAGTACTTC | CAGRGVLYEQYF
NA | many | TRBJ2-7 | TRBV7-9 | TGTGCCAGCAGCCTATCCCGAGGCGAGCAGTACTTC | CASSLSRGEQYF
TRBD1 | many | TRBJ1-1 | TRBV12-3/TRBV12-4 | TGTGCCAGCAGTTCCCCTCGGACAGGGAACACTGAAGCTTTCTTT | CASSSPRTGNTEAFF
NA | NA | TRBJ2-2 | TRBV9 | TGTGCCAGCAGCGTATCGCCCCCAGGGATGAACACCGGGGAGCTGTTTTTT | CASSVSPPGMNTGELFF
TRBD1 | few | TRBJ2-7 | TRBV7-3 | TGTGCCAGCAGCATGGGACAGTCCTACGAGCAGTACTTC | CASSMGQSYEQYF
NA | many | TRBJ1-5 | TRBV11-2 | TGTGCCAGCAGCTCTGGATGGGATCAGCCCCAGCATTTT | CASSSGWDQPQHF
NA | few | TRBJ1-1 | TRBV6-1 | TGTGCCAGCAGACAAACACGGGGTACTGAAGCTTTCTTT | CASRQTRGTEAFF
TRBD2 | NA | TRBJ2-1 | TRBV11-2 | TGTGCCAGCAGACTGGGACTAGCTCAACATGAGCAGTTCTTC | CASRLGLAQHEQFF
NA | few | TRBJ1-1 | TRBV6-1 | TGTGCCAGCAGTCCGGACGGGACTGAAGCTTTCTTT | CASSPDGTEAFF
NA | NA | TRBJ2-7 | TRBV20-1 | TGCAGTGCTAGAGATGAGGGGGACTCCTACGAGCAGTACTTC | CSARDEGDSYEQYF
TRBD1 | few | TRBJ1-5 | TRBV7-9 | TGTGCCAGCAGCGAAACCAGGGGGGGTCAGCCCCAGCATTTT | CASSETRGGQPQHF
NA | many | TRBJ2-1 | TRBV2 | TGTGCCAGCAGACAACGAGACGAAAGCTACAATGAGCAGTTCTTC | CASRQRDESYNEQFF
NA | NA | TRBJ2-1 | TRBV20-1 | TGCAGTGCTAGAGGTCAGAGCTCCTACAATGAGCAGTTCTTC | CSARGQSSYNEQFF
NA | few | TRBJ2-5 | TRBV20-1 | TGCAGTGGAATCCGGGGGCACCAACAAGAGACCCAGTACTTC | CSGIRGHQQETQYF
NA | many | TRBJ1-1 | TRBV20-1 | TGCAGTGCTACTCGCTACAGGGAAGCTTTCTTT | CSATRYREAFF
TRBD1 | many | TRBJ2-5 | TRBV2 | TGTGCCAGCAGCTCGGGGGACAGGGGGCGGGAGACCCAGTACTTC | CASSSGDRGRETQYF
NA | many | TRBJ2-7 | TRBV20-1 | TGCAGTGCTAGAGAAGGGGGAGTGTACGAGCAGTACTTC | CSAREGGVYEQYF
NA | NA | TRBJ1-2 | TRBV7-9 | TGTGCCAGCACCTACGGGGGGGACTATGGCTACACCTTC | CASTYGGDYGYTF
TRBD1 | many | TRBJ2-5 | TRBV28 | TGTGCCAGCAGTAATCGGACAGGGGGTCAAGAGACCCAGTACTTC | CASSNRTGGQETQYF
TRBD2 | once | TRBJ2-1 | TRBV28 | TGTGCCAGCAGCCATCGGGGGACTAGTTACAATGAGCAGTTCTTC | CASSHRGTSYNEQFF
TRBD1 | NA | TRBJ2-7 | TRBV5-1 | TGCGCCAGCAGCTTACAGGGGGTTTCCTACGAGCAGTACTTC | CASSLQGVSYEQYF
NA | many | TRBJ1-1 | TRBV6-1 | TGTGCCAGCAGGCCGACACTTTACACTGAAGCTTTCTTT | CASRPTLYTEAFF
TRBD1 | NA | TRBJ2-1 | TRBV7-2 | TGTGCCAGCAGCTTATCTAGGGGACAGGGATATGAGCAGTTCTTC | CASSLSRGQGYEQFF
TRBD1 | many | TRBJ1-2 | TRBV7-2 | TGTGCCAGCAGCTGGGGGACAGGGCTCTATGGCTACACCTTC | CASSWGTGLYGYTF
NA | many | TRBJ2-7 | TRBV2 | TGTGCCAGCACCTTGACCCCTGCCTACGAGCAGTACTTC | CASTLTPAYEQYF
TRBD1 | few | TRBJ2-1 | TRBV28 | TGTGCCAGCAGTTTATTCCTTGACAGGGGGCGGGATGAGCAGTTCTTC | CASSLFLDRGRDEQFF
TRBD2 | few | TRBJ2-7 | TRBV29-1 | TGCAGCGTTTCACCCGGGGGACTAGCGGTCTACGAGCAGTACTTC | CSVSPGGLAVYEQYF
TRBD1 | many | TRBJ1-6 | TRBV5-1 | TGCGCCAGCAGCTTGGTGGTGACAGGGGATTCACCCCTCCACTTT | CASSLVVTGDSPLHF
TRBD2 | NA | TRBJ2-1 | TRBV20-1 | TGCAGTGCTAGGGAAACTAGCGGGAGGGCGGATGAGCAGTTCTTC | CSARETSGRADEQFF
TRBD1 | many | TRBJ1-1 | TRBV7-2 | TGTGCCAGCAGCTCCCCGGGACAGCTGTCAGAAGCTTTCTTT | CASSSPGQLSEAFF
NA | NA | TRBJ1-4 | TRBV2 | TGTGCCAGCAGTGCGGTGGCAGGGGTTGAAAAACTGTTTTTT | CASSAVAGVEKLFF
NA | NA | TRBJ2-3 | TRBV3-1 | TGTGCCAGCAGCCAAGGGTCTGGCAGACTCACAGATACGCAGTATTTT | CASSQGSGRLTDTQYF
TRBD1 | NA | TRBJ2-7 | TRBV24-1 | TGTGCCACCAGTGATTTGCGGGACAGGGTGACCTCCTACGAGCAGTACTTC | CATSDLRDRVTSYEQYF
TRBD1 | NA | TRBJ1-2 | TRBV7-3 | TGTGCCAGCAGCCGGGACAGGCGTCACCCGGAGATAATGAACTATGGCTACACCTTC | CASSRDRRHPEIMNYGYTF
TRBD1 | few | TRBJ2-7 | TRBV9 | TGTGCCAGCAGCTCCGAGGACAGGGGGCTTTACGAGCAGTACTTC | CASSSEDRGLYEQYF
TRBD1 | many | TRBJ2-7 | TRBV27 | TGTGCCAGCAGTGCCTACAGGGGTGCCTCCTACGAGCAGTACTTC | CASSAYRGASYEQYF
NA | many | TRBJ1-5 | TRBV27 | TGTGCCAGCAGTCCGGGACAAGGGATATGGGGGCAGCCCCAGCATTTT | CASSPGQGIWGQPQHF
NA | few | TRBJ2-7 | TRBV5-5 | TGTGCCAGCAGCTGGACGGAGAGGGAGCAGTACTTC | CASSWTEREQYF
NA | many | TRBJ1-2 | TRBV28 | TGTGCCAGCAGTTTATGGCGGGGCTATGGCTACACCTTC | CASSLWRGYGYTF
TRBD2 | few | TRBJ2-2 | TRBV2 | TGTGCCAGCAGTGGACCGACTAGCGGGAAACCCAACAGCGGGGAGCTGTTTTTT | CASSGPTSGKPNSGELFF
NA | many | TRBJ1-2 | TRBV20-1 | TGCAGTGCTAGAAGCAGGGCCCAGAGAGGCTACACCTTC | CSARSRAQRGYTF
NA | few | TRBJ1-2 | TRBV20-1 | TGCAGTGCTAGAGACCCGGGGGCAGCGTATGGCTACACCTTC | CSARDPGAAYGYTF
TRBD1 | many | TRBJ2-7 | TRBV11-2 | TGTGCCAGCAGCTTAGTGACAGGGGGCTTCGAGCAGTACTTC | CASSLVTGGFEQYF
TRBD2 | NA | TRBJ2-7 | TRBV10-1 | TGCGCCAGCAGTGACGGGGCTAGCGGGAACGACGAGCAGTACTTC | CASSDGASGNDEQYF
NA | many | TRBJ1-5 | TRBV28 | TGTGCCAGCAGTTTAAGGGATCAGGGGAATCAGCCCCAGCATTTT | CASSLRDQGNQPQHF
NA | few | TRBJ1-2 | TRBV2 | TGTGCCAGCAGTGAAGGCAGGGTGTCTGGCTACACCTTC | CASSEGRVSGYTF
TRBD1 | few | TRBJ1-2 | TRBV6-1 | TGTGCCAGCAGAAAGGGGACAGTGATTCACTATGGCTACACCTTC | CASRKGTVIHYGYTF
TRBD1 | few | TRBJ1-5 | TRBV20-1 | TGCAGTGTCCTTAGTCCCCCCTTTAGTACCCCGGGACAGAATAGCAATCAGCCCCAGCATTTT | CSVLSPPFSTPGQNSNQPQHF
TRBD2 | many | TRBJ2-2 | TRBV6-5 | TGTGCCAGCAGTTCCACCATTACTAGCGGGGGAACCGGGGAGCTGTTTTTT | CASSSTITSGGTGELFF
NA | many | TRBJ1-2 | TRBV6-2/TRBV6-3 | TGTGCCAGCAGTTACCCAACCGGGGCTCTCGTAGGAGATGGCTACACCTTC | CASSYPTGALVGDGYTF
TRBD1 | NA | TRBJ2-7 | TRBV19 | TGTGCCAGTAGTATCGGACAGGGTGTGGGAGAGCAGTACTTC | CASSIGQGVGEQYF
TRBD1 | NA | TRBJ1-1 | TRBV13 | TGTGCCAGCAGCTTAGGGGGTACAGGGGATACTGAAGCTTTCTTT | CASSLGGTGDTEAFF
NA | few | TRBJ1-5 | TRBV27 | TGTGCCAGCAGTCCCGTGGATAGCAATCAGCCCCAGCATTTT | CASSPVDSNQPQHF
NA | many | TRBJ2-7 | TRBV20-1 | TGCAGTGCTAGAAAGTTCGCGGGATCCTACGAGCAGTACTTC | CSARKFAGSYEQYF
NA | few | TRBJ2-1 | TRBV5-5 | TGTGCCAGCAGCTTTTCGCTATACTCCTACAATGAGCAGTTCTTC | CASSFSLYSYNEQFF
TRBD2 | few | TRBJ2-5 | TRBV3-1 | TGTGCCAGCAGCCGACGACTAGCGGGAACCCGGGCGGGAGAGACCCAGTACTTC | CASSRRLAGTRAGETQYF
TRBD2 | many | TRBJ2-7 | TRBV6-1 | TGTGCCAGCAGTGAAGGACTTCGGGGGGATTCCTACGAGCAGTACTTC | CASSEGLRGDSYEQYF